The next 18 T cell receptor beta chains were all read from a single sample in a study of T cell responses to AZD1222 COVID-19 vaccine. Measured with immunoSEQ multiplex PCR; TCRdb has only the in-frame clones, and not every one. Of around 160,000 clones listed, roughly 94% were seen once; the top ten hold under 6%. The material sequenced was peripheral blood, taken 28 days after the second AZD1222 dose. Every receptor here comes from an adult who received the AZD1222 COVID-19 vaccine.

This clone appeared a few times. The DNA of the CDR3 is TGTGCCTGGAACCCTAGCGGGAGGTACAATGAGCAGTTCTTC. It is translated as CAWNPSGRYNEQFF. The rearrangement joins TRBV30 to TRBJ2-1, with TRBD2 identical over 11 bases. With V trimmed by 4 bases and J by 4 bases, 3 bases remained unmatched. CDR1 and CDR2 from the germline V gene are GTSNPN and SVGIG (reference sequence). The CDR3 totals 14 residues.

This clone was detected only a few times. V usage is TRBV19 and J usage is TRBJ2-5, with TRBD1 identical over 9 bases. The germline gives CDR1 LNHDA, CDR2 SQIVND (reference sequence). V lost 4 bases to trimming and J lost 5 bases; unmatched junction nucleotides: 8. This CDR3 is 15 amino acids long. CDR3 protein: CASSRRDRESETQYF. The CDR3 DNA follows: TGTGCCAGTAGTAGACGGGACAGGGAATCGGAGACCCAGTACTTC.

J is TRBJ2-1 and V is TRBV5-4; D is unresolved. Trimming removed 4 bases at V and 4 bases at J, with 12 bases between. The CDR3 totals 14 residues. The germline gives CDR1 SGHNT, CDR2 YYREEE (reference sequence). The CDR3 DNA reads TGTGCCAGCAGCACGGTCACCTCATACAATGAGCAGTTCTTC. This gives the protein CASSTVTSYNEQFF.

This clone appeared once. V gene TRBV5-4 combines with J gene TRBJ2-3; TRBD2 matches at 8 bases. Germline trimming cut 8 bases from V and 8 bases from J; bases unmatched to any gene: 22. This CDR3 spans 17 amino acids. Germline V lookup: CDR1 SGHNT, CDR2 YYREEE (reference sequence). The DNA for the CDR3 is TGTGCCAGTGCACCAACCCTAGCGGGCCGGGGGGTAACTACGCAGTATTTT. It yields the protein CASAPTLAGRGVTTQYF. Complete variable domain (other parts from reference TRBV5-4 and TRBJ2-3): ETGVTQSPTHLIKTRGQQVTLRCSSQSGHNTVSWYQQALGQGPQFIFQYYREEENGRGNFPPRFSGLQFPNYSSELNVNALELDDSALYLCASAPTLAGRGVTTQYFGPGTRLTVL.

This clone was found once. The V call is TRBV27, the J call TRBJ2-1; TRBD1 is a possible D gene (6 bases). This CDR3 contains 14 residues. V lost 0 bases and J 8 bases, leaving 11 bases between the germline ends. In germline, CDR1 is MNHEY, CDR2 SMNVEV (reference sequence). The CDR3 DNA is TGTGCCAGCAGTTTATCACGGGCAGGGGATGAGCAGTTCTTC. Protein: CASSLSRAGDEQFF.

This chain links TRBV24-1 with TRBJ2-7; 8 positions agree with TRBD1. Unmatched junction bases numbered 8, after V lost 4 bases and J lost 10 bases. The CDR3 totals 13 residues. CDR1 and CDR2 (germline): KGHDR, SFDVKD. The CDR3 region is CATSEPLGQGQYF. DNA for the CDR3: TGTGCCACCAGTGAACCCCTTGGACAGGGCCAGTACTTC.

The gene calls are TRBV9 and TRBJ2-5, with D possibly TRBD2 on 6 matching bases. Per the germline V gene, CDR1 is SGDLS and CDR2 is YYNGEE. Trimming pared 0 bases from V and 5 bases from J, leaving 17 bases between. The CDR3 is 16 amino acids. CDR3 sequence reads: CASSVELWGDSETQYF. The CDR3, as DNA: TGTGCCAGCAGCGTAGAGCTTTGGGGGGATTCGGAGACCCAGTACTTC.

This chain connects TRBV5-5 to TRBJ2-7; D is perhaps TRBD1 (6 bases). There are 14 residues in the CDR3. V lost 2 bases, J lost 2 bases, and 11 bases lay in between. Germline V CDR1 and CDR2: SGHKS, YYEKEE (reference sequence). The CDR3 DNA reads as TGTGCCAGCAGCTTTCAGCGACAGGCCTACGAGCAGTACTTC. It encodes CASSFQRQAYEQYF.

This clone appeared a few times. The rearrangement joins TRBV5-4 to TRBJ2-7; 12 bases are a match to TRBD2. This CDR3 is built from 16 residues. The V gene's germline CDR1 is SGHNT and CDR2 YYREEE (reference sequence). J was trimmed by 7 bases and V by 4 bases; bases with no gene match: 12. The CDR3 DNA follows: TGTGCCAGCAGCCCGGGGCTAGCGGGAGGGCTGGGAGAGCAGTACTTC. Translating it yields CASSPGLAGGLGEQYF.

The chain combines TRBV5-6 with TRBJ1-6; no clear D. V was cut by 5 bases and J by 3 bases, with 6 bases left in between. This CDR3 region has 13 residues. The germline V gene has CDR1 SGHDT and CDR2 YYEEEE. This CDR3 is CASSLGYNSPLHF. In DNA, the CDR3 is TGTGCCAGCAGTCTGGGCTATAATTCACCCCTCCACTTT. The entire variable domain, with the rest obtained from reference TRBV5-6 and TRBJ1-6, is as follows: DAGVTQSPTHLIKTRGQQVTLRCSPKSGHDTVSWYQQALGQGPQFIFQYYEEEERQRGNFPDRFSGHQFPNYSSELNVNALLLGDSALYLCASSLGYNSPLHFGNGTRLTVT.

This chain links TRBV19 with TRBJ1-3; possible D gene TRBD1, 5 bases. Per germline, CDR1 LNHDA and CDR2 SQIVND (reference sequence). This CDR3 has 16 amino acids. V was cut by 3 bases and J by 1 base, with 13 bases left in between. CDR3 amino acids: CASSIGGRESGNTIYF. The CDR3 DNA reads TGTGCCAGTAGTATCGGTGGCAGGGAGTCTGGAAACACCATATATTTT.

CDR3 sequence reads: CASSQINEKLFF. As DNA, the CDR3 is TGTGCCAGCAGCCAGATTAATGAAAAACTGTTTTTT. This chain joins TRBV2 and TRBJ1-4; D uncertain. The germline gives CDR1 SNHLY, CDR2 FYNNEI. This CDR3 has 12 amino acids. V dropped 6 bases and J dropped 4 bases, with 6 bases sitting between them.

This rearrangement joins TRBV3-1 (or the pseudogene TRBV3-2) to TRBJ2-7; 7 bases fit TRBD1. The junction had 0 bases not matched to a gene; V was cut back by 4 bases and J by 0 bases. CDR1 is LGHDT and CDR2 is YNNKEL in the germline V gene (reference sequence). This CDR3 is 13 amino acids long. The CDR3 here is CASSPGGSYEQYF. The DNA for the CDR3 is TGTGCCAGCAGCCCAGGGGGCTCCTACGAGCAGTACTTC.

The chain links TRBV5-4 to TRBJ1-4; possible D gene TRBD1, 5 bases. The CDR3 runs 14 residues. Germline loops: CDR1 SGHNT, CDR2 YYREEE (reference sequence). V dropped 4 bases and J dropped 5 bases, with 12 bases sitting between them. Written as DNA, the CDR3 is TGTGCCAGCAGCGCCCGGGACGGAAATGAAAAACTGTTTTTT. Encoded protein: CASSARDGNEKLFF. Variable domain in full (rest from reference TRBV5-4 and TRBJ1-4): ETGVTQSPTHLIKTRGQQVTLRCSSQSGHNTVSWYQQALGQGPQFIFQYYREEENGRGNFPPRFSGLQFPNYSSELNVNALELDDSALYLCASSARDGNEKLFFGSGTQLSVL.

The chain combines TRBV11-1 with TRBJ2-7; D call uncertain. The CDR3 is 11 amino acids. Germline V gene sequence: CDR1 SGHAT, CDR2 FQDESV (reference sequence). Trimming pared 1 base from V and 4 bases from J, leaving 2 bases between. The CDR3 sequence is CASSLEYEQYF. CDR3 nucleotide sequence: TGTGCCAGCAGCTTAGAATACGAGCAGTACTTC.

The CDR3 DNA reads as TGTGCCAGCTCACCCCTTTCCCAGCGGGAGGACGTAGATACGCAGTATTTT. It yields the protein CASSPLSQREDVDTQYF. V gene TRBV18 combines with J gene TRBJ2-3; TRBD2 aligns across 9 bases. The J segment lost 5 bases and the V segment lost 3 bases, leaving 12 bases of the junction unmatched. Looked up from germline, CDR1 is KGHSH and CDR2 is LQKENI. This CDR3 comprises 17 residues.

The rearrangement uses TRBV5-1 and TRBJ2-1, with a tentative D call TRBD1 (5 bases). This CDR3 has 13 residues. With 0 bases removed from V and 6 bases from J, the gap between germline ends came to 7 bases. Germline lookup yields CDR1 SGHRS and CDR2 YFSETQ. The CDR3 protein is CASSLEGFNEQFF. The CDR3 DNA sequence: TGCGCCAGCAGCTTGGAGGGGTTCAATGAGCAGTTCTTC.

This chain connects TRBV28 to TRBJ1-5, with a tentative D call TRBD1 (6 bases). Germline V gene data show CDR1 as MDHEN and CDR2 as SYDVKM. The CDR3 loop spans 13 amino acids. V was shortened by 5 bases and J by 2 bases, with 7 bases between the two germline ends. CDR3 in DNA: TGTGCCAGCAGTCGACAGGGCAATCAGCCCCAGCATTTT. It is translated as CASSRQGNQPQHF.